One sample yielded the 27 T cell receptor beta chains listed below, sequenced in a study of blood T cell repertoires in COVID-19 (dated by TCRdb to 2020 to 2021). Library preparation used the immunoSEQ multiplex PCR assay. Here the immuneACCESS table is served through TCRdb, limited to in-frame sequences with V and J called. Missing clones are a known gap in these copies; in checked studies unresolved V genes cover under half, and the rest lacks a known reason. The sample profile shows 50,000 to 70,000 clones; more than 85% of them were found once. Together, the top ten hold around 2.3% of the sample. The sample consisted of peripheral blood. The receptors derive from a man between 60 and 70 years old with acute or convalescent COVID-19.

The CDR3 region is CASSPRGANEQYF. The CDR3 DNA reads as TGTGCCAGCAGCCCCCGGGGGGCGAACGAGCAGTACTTC. The chain uses TRBV7-2 and TRBJ2-7; D possibly corresponds to TRBD2 (7 bases). Trimming left V 5 bases short and J 5 bases short, with 13 bases between. This CDR3 contains 13 residues. Germline lookup yields CDR1 SGHTA and CDR2 FQGNSA.

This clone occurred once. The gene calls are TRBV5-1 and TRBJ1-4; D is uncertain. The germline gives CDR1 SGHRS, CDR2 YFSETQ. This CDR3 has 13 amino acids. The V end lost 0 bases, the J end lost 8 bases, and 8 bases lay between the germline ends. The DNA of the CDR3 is TGCGCCAGCAGCTTGGAAAGGAGGGAAAAACTGTTTTTT. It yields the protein CASSLERREKLFF.

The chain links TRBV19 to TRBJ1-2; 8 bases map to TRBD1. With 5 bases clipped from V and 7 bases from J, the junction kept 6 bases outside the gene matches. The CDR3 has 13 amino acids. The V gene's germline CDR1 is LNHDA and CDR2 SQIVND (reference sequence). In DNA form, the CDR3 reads TGTGCCAGTAGTCTGGACAGGGCGGGTGGCTACACCTTC. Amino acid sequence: CASSLDRAGGYTF.

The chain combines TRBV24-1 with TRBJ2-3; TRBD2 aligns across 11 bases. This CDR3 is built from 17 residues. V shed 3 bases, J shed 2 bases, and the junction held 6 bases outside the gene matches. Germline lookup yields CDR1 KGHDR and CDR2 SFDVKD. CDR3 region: CATSDHISGRATDTQYF. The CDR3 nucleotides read TGTGCCACCAGTGATCATATTAGCGGGAGGGCCACAGATACGCAGTATTTT.

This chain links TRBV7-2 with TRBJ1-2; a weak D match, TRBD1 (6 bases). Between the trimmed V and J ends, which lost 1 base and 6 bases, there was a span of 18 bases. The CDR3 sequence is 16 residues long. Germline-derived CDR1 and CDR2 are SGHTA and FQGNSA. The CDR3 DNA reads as TGTGCCAGCAGCTTAGACAGGGATACCCCTGAGAATGGCTACACCTTC. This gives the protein CASSLDRDTPENGYTF. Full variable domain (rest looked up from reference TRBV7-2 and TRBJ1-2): GAGVSQSPSNKVTEKGKDVELRCDPISGHTALYWYRQSLGQGLEFLIYFQGNSAPDKSGLPSDRFSAERTGGSVSTLTIQRTQQEDSAVYLCASSLDRDTPENGYTFGSGTRLTVV.

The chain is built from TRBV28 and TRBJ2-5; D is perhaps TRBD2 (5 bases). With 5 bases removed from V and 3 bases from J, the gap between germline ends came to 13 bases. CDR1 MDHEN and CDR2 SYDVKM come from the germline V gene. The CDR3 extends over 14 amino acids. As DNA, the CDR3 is TGTGCCAGCAGTAGGAGGCCCTCGGAAGAGACCCAGTACTTC. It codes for CASSRRPSEETQYF. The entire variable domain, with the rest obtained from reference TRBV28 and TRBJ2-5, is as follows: DVKVTQSSRYLVKRTGEKVFLECVQDMDHENMFWYRQDPGLGLRLIYFSYDVKMKEKGDIPEGYSVSREKKERFSLILESASTNQTSMYLCASSRRPSEETQYFGPGTRLLVL.

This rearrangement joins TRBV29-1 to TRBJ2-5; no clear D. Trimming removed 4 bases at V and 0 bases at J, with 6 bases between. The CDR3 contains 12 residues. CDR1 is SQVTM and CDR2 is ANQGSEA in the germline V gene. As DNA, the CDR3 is TGCAGCGTTGGTACAGACCAAGAGACCCAGTACTTC. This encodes CSVGTDQETQYF.

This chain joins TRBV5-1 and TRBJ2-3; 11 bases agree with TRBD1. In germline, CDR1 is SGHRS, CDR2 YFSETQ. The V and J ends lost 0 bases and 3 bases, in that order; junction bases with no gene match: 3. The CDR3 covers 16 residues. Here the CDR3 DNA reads TGCGCCAGCAGCTTGGATGGACAGGGGGCGACAGATACGCAGTATTTT. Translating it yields CASSLDGQGATDTQYF.

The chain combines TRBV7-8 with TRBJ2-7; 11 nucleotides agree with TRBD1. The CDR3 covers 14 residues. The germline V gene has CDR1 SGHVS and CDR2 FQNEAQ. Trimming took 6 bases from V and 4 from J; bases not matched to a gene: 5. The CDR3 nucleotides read TGTGCCAGCAGATGGGGACAGGGGGTATACGAGCAGTACTTC. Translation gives CASRWGQGVYEQYF.

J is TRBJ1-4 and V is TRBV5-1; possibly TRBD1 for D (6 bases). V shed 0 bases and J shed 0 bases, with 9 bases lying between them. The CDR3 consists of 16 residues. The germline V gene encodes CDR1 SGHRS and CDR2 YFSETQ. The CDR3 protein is CASSLVPGATNEKLFF. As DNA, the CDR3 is TGCGCCAGCAGCTTGGTCCCAGGGGCAACTAATGAAAAACTGTTTTTT.

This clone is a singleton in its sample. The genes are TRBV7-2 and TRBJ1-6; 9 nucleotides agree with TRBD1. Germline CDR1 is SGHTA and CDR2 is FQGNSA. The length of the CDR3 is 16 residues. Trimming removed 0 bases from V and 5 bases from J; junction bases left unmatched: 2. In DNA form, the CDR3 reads TGTGCCAGCAGCTTAGCGACAGGGGGGAATAATTCACCCCTCCACTTT. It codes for CASSLATGGNNSPLHF.

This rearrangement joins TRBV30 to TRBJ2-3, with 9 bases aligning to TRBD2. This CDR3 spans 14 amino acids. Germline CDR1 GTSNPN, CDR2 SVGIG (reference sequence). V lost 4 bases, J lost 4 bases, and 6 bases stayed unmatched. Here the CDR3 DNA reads TGTGCCTGGACTAGGGCGGGAGGGCCAGATACGCAGTATTTT. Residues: CAWTRAGGPDTQYF.

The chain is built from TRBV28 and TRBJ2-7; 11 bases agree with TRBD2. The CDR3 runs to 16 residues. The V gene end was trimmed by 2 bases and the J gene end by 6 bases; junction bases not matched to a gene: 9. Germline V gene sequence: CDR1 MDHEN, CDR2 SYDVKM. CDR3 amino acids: CASSLLTSGRVGEQYF. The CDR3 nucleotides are TGTGCCAGCAGTTTACTCACTAGCGGGAGAGTCGGCGAGCAGTACTTC.

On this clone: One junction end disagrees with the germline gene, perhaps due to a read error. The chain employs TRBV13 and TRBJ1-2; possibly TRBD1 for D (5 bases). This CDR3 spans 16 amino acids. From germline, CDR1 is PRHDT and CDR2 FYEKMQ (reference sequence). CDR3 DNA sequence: TGTGCCAGCAGCATAGGGCGGGGGATGCAGGACTATGGCTACACCTTC. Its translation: CASSIGRGMQDYGYTF.

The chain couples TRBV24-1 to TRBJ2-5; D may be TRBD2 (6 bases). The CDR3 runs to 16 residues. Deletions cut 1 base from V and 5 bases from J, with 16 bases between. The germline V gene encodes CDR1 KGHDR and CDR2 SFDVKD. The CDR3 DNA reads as TGTGCCACCAGTGATTTAAGGAGGGGCAGGGAGGAGACCCAGTACTTC. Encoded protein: CATSDLRRGREETQYF.

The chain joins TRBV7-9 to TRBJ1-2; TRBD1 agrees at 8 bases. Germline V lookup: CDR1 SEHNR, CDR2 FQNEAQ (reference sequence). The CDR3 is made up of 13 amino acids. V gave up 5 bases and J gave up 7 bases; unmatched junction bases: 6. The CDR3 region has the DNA TGTGCCAGCAGCGACAGGGGTTTTGGTGGCTACACCTTC. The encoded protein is CASSDRGFGGYTF.

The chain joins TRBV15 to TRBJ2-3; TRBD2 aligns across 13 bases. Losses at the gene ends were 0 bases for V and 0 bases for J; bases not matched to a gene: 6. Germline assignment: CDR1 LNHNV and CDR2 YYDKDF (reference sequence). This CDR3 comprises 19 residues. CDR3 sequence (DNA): TGTGCCACCAGCAGAGATCTACTAGCGGGAGGGATTAGCACAGATACGCAGTATTTT. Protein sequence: CATSRDLLAGGISTDTQYF.

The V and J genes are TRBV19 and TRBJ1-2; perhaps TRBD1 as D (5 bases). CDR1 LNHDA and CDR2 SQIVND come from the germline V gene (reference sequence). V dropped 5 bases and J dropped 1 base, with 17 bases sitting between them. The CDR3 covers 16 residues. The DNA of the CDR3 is TGTGCCAGTAGTCCAGGACTTCGGGGGTTTAACTATGGCTACACCTTC. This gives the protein CASSPGLRGFNYGYTF.

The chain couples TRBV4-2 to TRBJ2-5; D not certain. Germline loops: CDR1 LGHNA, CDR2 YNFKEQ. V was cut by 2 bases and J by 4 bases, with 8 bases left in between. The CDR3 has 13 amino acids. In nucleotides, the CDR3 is TGTGCCAGCAGCCAACTTTTGGCAGAGACCCAGTACTTC. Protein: CASSQLLAETQYF.

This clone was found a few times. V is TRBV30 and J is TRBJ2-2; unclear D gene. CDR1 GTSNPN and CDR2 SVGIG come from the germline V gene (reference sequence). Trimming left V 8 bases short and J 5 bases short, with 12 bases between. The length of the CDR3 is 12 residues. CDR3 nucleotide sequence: TGTGCCGCAAATCCCAGGACCGGGGAGCTGTTTTTT. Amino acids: CAANPRTGELFF.

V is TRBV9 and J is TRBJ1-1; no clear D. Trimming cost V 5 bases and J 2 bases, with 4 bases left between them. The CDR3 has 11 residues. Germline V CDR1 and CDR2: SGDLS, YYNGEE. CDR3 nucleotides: TGTGCCAGCAGTTCAAACACTGAAGCTTTCTTT. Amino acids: CASSSNTEAFF.

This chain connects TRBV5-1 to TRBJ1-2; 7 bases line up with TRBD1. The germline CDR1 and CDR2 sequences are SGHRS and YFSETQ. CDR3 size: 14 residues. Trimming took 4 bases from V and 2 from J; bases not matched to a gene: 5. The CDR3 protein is CASSLQGDNYGYTF. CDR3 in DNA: TGCGCCAGCAGCCTCCAGGGGGACAACTATGGCTACACCTTC. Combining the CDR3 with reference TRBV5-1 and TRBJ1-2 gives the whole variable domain KAGVTQTPRYLIKTRGQQVTLSCSPISGHRSVSWYQQTPGQGLQFLFEYFSETQRNKGNFPGRFSGRQFSNSRSEMNVSTLELGDSALYLCASSLQGDNYGYTFGSGTRLTVV.

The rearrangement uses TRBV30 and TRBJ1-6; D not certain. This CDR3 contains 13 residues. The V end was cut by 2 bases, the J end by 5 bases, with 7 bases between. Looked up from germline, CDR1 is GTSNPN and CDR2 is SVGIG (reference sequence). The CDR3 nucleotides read TGTGCCTGGAGTCCACGAGATAATTCACCCCTCCACTTT. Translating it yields CAWSPRDNSPLHF.

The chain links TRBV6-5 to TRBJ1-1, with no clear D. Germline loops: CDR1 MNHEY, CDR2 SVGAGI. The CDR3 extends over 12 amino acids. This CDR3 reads CAALTKDTEAFF. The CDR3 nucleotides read TGTGCAGCATTAACGAAAGACACTGAAGCTTTCTTT.

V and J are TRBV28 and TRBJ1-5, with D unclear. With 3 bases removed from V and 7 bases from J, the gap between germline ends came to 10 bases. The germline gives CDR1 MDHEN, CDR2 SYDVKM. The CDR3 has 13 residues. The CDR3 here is CASSLQAGQPQHF. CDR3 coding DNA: TGTGCCAGCAGTTTGCAGGCTGGCCAGCCCCAGCATTTT. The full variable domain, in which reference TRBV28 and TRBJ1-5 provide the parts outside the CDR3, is DVKVTQSSRYLVKRTGEKVFLECVQDMDHENMFWYRQDPGLGLRLIYFSYDVKMKEKGDIPEGYSVSREKKERFSLILESASTNQTSMYLCASSLQAGQPQHFGDGTRLSIL.

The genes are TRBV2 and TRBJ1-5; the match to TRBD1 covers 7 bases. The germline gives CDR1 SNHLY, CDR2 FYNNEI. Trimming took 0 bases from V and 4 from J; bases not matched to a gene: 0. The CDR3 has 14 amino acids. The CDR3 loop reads CASSEATGNQPQHF. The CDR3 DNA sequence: TGTGCCAGCAGTGAAGCGACAGGGAATCAGCCCCAGCATTTT.

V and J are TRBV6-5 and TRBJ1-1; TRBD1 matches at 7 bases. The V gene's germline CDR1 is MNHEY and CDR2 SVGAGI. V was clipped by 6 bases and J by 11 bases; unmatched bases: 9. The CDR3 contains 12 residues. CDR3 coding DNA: TGTGCCAGCAGCTTTTACAGGGGATCGGCTTTCTTT. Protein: CASSFYRGSAFF.